This T cell receptor (beta chain) was recovered during a study of T cells in Graves' hyperthyroidism and ophthalmopathy. The study's findings and limits: Blood shared most expanded thyroid clonotypes above 0.001.

V lost 3 bases and J 1 base, leaving 14 bases between the germline ends. Germline values: CDR1 SGDLS, CDR2 YYNGEE. This CDR3 has 16 residues. Diagnoses were made from clinical symptoms, serum measures (thyroxine and TRAb), thyroid ultrasound and orbital computed tomography. Authors of the study amplified TCR beta CDR3 regions from RNA transcripts. A first-round RT-PCR of the TCR CDR3 used the HTBI primer set. TCRdb processed the multiplex PCR reads anew with MiXCR; each CDR3 protein has one entry. This sample has hundreds of thousands of distinct CDR3 sequences, with less than 25% found just once. Worth noting for this clonotype: Its antigen is still unknown.

Material: blood. The origin of this receptor is a man younger than 40 with Graves' ophthalmopathy. The rearrangement links TRBV9 to TRBJ2-1; a possible D gene is TRBD2 (5 bases). This chain's CDR3 is CASSALLANSYNEQFF. In nucleotides, the CDR3 is TGTGCCAGCAGCGCGCTTCTAGCTAATTCCTACAATGAGCAGTTCTTC.